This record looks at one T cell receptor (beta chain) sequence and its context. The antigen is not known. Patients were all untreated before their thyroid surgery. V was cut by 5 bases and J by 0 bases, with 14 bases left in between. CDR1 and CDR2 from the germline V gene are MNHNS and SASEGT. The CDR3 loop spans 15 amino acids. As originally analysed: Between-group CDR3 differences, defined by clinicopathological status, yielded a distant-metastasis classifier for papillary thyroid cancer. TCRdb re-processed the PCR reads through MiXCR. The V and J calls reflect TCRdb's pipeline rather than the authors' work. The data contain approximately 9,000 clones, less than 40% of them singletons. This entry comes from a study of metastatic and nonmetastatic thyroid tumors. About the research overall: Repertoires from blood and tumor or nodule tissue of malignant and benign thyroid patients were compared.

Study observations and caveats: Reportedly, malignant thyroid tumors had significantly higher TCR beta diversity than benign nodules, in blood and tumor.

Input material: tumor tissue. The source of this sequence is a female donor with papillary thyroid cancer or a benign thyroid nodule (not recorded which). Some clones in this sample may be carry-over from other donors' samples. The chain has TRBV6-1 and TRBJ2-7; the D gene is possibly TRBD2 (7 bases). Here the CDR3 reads CASSPRGADSYEQYF. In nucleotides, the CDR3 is TGTGCCAGCAGTCCCCGGGGGGCCGACTCCTACGAGCAGTACTTC.